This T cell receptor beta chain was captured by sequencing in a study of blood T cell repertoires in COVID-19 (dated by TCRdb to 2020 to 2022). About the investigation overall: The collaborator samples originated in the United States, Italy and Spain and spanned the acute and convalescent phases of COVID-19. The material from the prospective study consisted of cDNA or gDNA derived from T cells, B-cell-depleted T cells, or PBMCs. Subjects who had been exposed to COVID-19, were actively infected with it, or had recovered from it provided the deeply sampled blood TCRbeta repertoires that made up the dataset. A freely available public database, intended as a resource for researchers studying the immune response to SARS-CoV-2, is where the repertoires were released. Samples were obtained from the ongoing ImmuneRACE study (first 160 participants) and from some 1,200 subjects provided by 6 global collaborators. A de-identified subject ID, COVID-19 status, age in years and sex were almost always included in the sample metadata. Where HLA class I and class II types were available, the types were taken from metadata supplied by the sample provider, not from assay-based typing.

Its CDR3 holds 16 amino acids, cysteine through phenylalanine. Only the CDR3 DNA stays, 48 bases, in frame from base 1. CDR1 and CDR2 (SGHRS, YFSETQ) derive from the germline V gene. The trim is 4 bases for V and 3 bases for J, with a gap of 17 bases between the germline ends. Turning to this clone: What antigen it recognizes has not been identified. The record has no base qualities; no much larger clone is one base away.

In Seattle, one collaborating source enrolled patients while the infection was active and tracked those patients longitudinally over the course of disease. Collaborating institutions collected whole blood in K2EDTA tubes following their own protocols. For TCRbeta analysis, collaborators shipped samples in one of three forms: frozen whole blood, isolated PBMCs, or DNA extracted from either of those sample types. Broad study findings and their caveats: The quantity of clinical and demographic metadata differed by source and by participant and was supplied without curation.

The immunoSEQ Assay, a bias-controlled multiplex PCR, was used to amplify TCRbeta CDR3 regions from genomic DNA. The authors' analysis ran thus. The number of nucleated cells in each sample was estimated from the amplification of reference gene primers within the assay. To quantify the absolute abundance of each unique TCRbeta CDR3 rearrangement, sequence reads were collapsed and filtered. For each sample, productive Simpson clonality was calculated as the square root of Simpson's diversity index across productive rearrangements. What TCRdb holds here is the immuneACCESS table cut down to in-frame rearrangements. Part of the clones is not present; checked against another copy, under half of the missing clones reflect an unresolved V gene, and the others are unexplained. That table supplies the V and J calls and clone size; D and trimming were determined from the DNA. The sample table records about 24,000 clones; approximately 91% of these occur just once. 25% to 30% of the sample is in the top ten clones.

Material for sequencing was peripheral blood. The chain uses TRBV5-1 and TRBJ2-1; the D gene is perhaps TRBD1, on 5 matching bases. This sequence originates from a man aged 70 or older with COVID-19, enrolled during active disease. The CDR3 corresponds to CASSPDVGADYNEQFF. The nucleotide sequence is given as TGCGCCAGCAGCCCGGACGTTGGGGCTGACTACAATGAGCAGTTCTTC.